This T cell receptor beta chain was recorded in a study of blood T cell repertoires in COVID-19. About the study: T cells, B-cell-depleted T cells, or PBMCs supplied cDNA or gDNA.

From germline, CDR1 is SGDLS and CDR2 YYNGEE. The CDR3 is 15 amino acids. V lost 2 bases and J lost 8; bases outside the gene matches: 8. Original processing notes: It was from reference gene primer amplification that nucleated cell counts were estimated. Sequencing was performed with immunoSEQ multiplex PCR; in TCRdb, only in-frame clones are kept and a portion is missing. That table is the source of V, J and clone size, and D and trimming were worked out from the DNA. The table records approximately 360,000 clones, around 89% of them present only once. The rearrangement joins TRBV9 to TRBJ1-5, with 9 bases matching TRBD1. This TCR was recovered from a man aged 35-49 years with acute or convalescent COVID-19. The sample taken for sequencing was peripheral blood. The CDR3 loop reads CASSVTPGQGEPQHF. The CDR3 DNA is TGTGCCAGCAGCGTCACTCCGGGACAGGGTGAGCCCCAGCATTTT.